The subject of this entry is one TCR beta chain. What it binds is not known. At one end, the junction sequence differs from germline, possibly due to a read error. This sample is drawn from a study of T cells after yellow fever vaccination. Overall study context: Low-cell-number fractions were prepared with SMART-Seq v4 Ultra Low Input.

Study conclusions and caveats: Most clones from primary vaccination resurfaced after the booster (around 97% CD4, around 89% CD8). Within FACS-sorted repertoires, abundant clonotypes contaminating from the bulk population could be present.

The CDR3 is 16 amino acids. Germline values: CDR1 SGHTA, CDR2 FQGTGA. UMIs and a universal primer site were added when TCR cDNA was made by 5'RACE template switching. TCRdb itself ran the 5' RACE reads through MiXCR, one entry per CDR3 protein. The table has fewer than 500,000 distinct CDR3 sequences, under 20% seen once; the top ten hold 15% to 20%. This receptor was taken from a man between 18 and 29 years old who received the YFV17D yellow fever vaccine. The chain uses TRBV7-3 and TRBJ2-2; D could derive from TRBD1 or TRBD2 (6 bases each). Sequences were derived from PBMCs, sampled before the yellow fever booster vaccination. CDR3 nucleotide sequence: TGTGCCAGCAGCGACTGGGGGGCAGCGAACACCGGGGAGCTGATTTTT. It specifies CASSDWGAANTGELIF.